One T cell receptor beta chain is described in this entry. The antigen is undetermined. From germline, CDR1 is MNHEY and CDR2 SVGAGI. This CDR3 spans 15 amino acids. V lost 8 bases and J 4 bases, leaving 20 bases between the germline ends. The sequencing template was cDNA reverse transcribed from extracted RNA. Only in-frame clones appear in the TCRdb table, and some are missing; sequencing was by immunoSEQ multiplex PCR. The repertoire holds 150,000 to 200,000 clones, with around 55% as singletons. The researchers isolated CD4+ and CD8+ T cells from PBMCs by sorting. The source of the sample is a study of CD8+ T cells in alopecia areata. Study-wide points: Relative to normal scalp, lesional scalp, especially alopecia totalis/universalis, showed higher clonality.

The sequence was obtained from a human donor in good health. This chain joins TRBV6-5 and TRBJ1-2; TRBD1 is a possible D gene (6 bases). Sequenced: CD4+ T cells sorted from blood. CDR3 residues: CASRNLRTGIYGYTF. In DNA form, the CDR3 reads TGTGCCAGCCGTAACTTAAGAACAGGGATCTATGGCTACACCTTC.